This passage covers 14 T cell receptor beta chains from one sample sequenced in a study of OX40 agonist ivuxolimab in advanced cancers. The table came from immunoSEQ multiplex PCR; TCRdb's copy has only in-frame clones and leaves some out. The repertoire consists of tens of thousands of clones, with more than 75% occurring once and the leading ten covering 8.2%. The sequences come from CD4+ or CD8+ T cells sorted from blood, collected in a trial of the OX40 agonist ivuxolimab. These receptors all come from an adult with an advanced solid tumor such as melanoma, head and neck, liver or kidney cancer.

The chain recombines TRBV7-3 with TRBJ2-3; 13 positions match TRBD2. The CDR3 is 15 amino acids. The germline V gene encodes CDR1 SGHTA and CDR2 FQGTGA. V trimming: 6 bases; J trimming: 12 bases; junction bases outside the gene matches: 12. DNA of the CDR3: TGTGCCAGCAGTCCGCCGGGACTAGCGGGAAGCCTTCAGTATTTT. Its translation: CASSPPGLAGSLQYF.

The chain joins TRBV27 to TRBJ2-1; possibly TRBD2 for D (6 bases). This CDR3 has 15 residues. V lost 6 bases and J lost 7, with 19 bases in between. Germline CDR1 reads MNHEY; CDR2 reads SMNVEV (reference sequence). The CDR3 reads CASSPFETRRNEQFF. Written as DNA, the CDR3 is TGTGCCAGCAGCCCATTTGAGACTAGGCGGAATGAGCAGTTCTTC.

The gene calls are TRBV28 and TRBJ2-7; D is undetermined. V shed 6 bases and J shed 5 bases, with 20 bases lying between them. The germline gives CDR1 MDHEN, CDR2 SYDVKM. The CDR3 is 15 residues long. CDR3 in DNA: TGTGCCAGCAGGCCCTTTGAGGCAGGAAGAAACGAGCAGTACTTC. Its translation: CASRPFEAGRNEQYF.

The chain links TRBV2 to TRBJ1-4; a weak D match, TRBD1 (6 bases). Germline V gene data show CDR1 as SNHLY and CDR2 as FYNNEI. CDR3 length equals 13 residues. The V end lost 6 bases, the J end lost 3 bases, and 8 bases lay between the germline ends. CDR3 in amino acids: CASRGAANEKLFF. CDR3 nucleotides: TGTGCCAGCAGGGGGGCGGCTAATGAAAAACTGTTTTTT.

The chain employs TRBV4-1 and TRBJ1-4; TRBD1 matches 9 bases. This CDR3 spans 15 amino acids. The V gene's germline CDR1 is MGHRA and CDR2 YSYEKL. J gave up 8 bases and V 4 bases, and 8 bases lay outside the gene matches. Here the CDR3 reads CASSRSRDRDEKLFF. Here the CDR3 DNA reads TGCGCCAGCAGCCGCTCCCGGGACAGGGACGAAAAACTGTTTTTT.

This clone showed up just once. CDR3 sequence: CASSYMAPGDYGYTF. The CDR3 region has the DNA TGTGCCAGCAGTTATATGGCCCCAGGAGACTATGGCTACACCTTC. The chain combines TRBV27 with TRBJ1-2; no reliable D call. Germline V gene lookup returns CDR1 MNHEY and CDR2 SMNVEV (reference sequence). The length of the CDR3 is 15 residues. The V end lost 4 bases, the J end lost 3 bases, and 15 bases lay between the germline ends.

This chain uses TRBV6-6 with TRBJ1-4; 9 nucleotides line up with TRBD1. Germline assignment: CDR1 MNHNY and CDR2 SVGAGI (reference sequence). V gave up 9 bases and J gave up 6 bases; unmatched junction bases: 2. CDR3 size: 12 residues. CDR3 sequence (DNA): TGTGCCAGTCGACAGGGGGATGAAAAACTGTTTTTT. This encodes CASRQGDEKLFF.

J is TRBJ2-7 and V is TRBV5-6; D perhaps matches TRBD2 (6 bases). V was trimmed by 3 bases and J by 0 bases, leaving 10 bases between them. Per germline, CDR1 SGHDT and CDR2 YYEEEE. CDR3 length: 14 amino acids. CDR3 protein: CASSSLAHSYEQYF. CDR3 sequence (DNA): TGTGCCAGCAGCTCCCTAGCGCACTCCTACGAGCAGTACTTC.

The chain carries TRBV2 and TRBJ1-5; unclear D gene. The CDR3 contains 15 residues. Trimming removed 6 bases at V and 0 bases at J, with 12 bases between. Germline-derived CDR1 and CDR2 are SNHLY and FYNNEI. For the CDR3, the DNA is TGTGCCAGCAGGAGGTGGGTAGATAGCAATCAGCCCCAGCATTTT. Residues: CASRRWVDSNQPQHF.

The chain has TRBV4-3 and TRBJ1-4; D possibly corresponds to TRBD1 (6 bases). V dropped 0 bases and J dropped 5 bases, with 13 bases sitting between them. The CDR3 contains 16 residues. Per the germline V gene, CDR1 is LGHNA and CDR2 is YSLEER. The CDR3 DNA reads TGCGCCAGCAGCCAAGATATCACAGGGTCCAATGAAAAACTGTTTTTT. It yields the protein CASSQDITGSNEKLFF.

V usage is TRBV27 and J usage is TRBJ1-6, with no clear D. The CDR3 is 13 amino acids. The germline V gene has CDR1 MNHEY and CDR2 SMNVEV (reference sequence). V lost 5 bases and J 6 bases, leaving 8 bases between the germline ends. DNA of the CDR3: TGTGCCAGCAGTAGGATCCCTAATTCACCCCTCCACTTT. Its protein is CASSRIPNSPLHF.

The CDR3 bases are TGCGCCAGCAGTCGGAACAGGGAGAACACTGAAGCTTTCTTT. The encoded protein is CASSRNRENTEAFF. V is TRBV23-1 and J is TRBJ1-1, with D possibly being TRBD1 (6 bases). TRBV23-1 is treated as an ORF (open reading frame) with a function not yet certain. This CDR3 is built from 14 residues. The V and J ends lost 4 bases and 1 base respectively, with 10 bases between them.

This chain links TRBV6-4 with TRBJ2-5; possible D gene TRBD2, 6 bases. The length of the CDR3 is 16 residues. The germline V gene has CDR1 MRHNA and CDR2 SNTAGT. V was clipped by 0 bases and J by 2 bases, with 13 bases between them. CDR3 residues: CASSDSGDSGQETQYF. The CDR3 region has the DNA TGTGCCAGCAGTGACTCAGGCGATAGCGGACAAGAGACCCAGTACTTC.

CDR3 in DNA: TGTGCCAGCAGCTTGTCGGGGGCCTACGAGCAGTACTTC. Amino acids: CASSLSGAYEQYF. The chain carries TRBV7-6 and TRBJ2-7; D is possibly TRBD2 (6 bases). Trimming left V 3 bases short and J 2 bases short, with 8 bases between. This CDR3 is 13 amino acids long. Germline values: CDR1 SGHVS, CDR2 FNYEAQ.